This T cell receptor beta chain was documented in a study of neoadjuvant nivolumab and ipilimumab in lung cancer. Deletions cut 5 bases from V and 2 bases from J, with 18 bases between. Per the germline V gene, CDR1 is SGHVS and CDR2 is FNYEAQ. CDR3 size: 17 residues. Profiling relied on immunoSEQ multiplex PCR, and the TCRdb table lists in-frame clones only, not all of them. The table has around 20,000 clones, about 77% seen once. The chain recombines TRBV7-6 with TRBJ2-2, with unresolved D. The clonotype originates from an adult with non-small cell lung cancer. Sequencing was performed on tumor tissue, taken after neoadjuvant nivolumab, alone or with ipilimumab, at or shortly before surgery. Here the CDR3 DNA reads TGTGCCAGCAGCCCCCCCCCAAGGAGCGTTAACACCGGGGAGCTGTTTTTT. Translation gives CASSPPPRSVNTGELFF.